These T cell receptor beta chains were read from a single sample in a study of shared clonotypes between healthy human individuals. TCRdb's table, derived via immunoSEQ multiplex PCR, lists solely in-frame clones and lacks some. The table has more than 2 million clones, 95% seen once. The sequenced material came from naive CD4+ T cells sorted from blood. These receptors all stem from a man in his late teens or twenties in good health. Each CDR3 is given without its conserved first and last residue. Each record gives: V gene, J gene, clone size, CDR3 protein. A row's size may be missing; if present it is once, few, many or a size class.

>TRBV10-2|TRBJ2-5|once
ASSDPPSGGKETQY
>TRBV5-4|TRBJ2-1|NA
ASSPSREGSYNEQF
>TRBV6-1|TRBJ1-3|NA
ASSEAPVYMRNTIY
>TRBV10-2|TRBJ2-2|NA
ASRPAVLGRNTGELF
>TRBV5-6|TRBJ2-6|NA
ASSWPDSGANVLT
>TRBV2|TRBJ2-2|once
ASSEGAGELF
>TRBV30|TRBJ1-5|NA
AWSVGGGNSNQPQH
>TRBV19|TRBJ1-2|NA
ATRQGANYGYT
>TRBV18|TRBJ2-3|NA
ASSWTSGRPDTQY
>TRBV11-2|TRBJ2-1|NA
ASSPRSSYNEQF
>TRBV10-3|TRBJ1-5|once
AISDLGGSNQPQH
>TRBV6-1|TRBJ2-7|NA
ASSASSSYEQY
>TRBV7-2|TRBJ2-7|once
ASSLDRADEQY
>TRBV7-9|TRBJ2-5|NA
ASSSLVETQY
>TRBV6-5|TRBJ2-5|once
ASSPGLAGQETQY
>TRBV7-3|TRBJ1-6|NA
ASSLSMGTPLH
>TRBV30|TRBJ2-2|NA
AWTLPNGELF
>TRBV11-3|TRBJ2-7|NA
ASSSDGTGTTY
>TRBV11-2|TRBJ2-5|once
ASSPTWLAGGRETQY
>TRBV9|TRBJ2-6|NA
ASSVSPGGPSYGANVLT
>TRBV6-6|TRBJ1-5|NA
ASSDYEDVYQPQH
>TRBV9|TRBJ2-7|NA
ASSVDWDRPYEQY
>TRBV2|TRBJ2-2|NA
ASSLDSTGELF
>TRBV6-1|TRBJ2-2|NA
ASSVSNRGPNTGELF
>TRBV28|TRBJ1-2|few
ASRAGGYT
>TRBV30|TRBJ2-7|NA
AWTGTRGSYEQY
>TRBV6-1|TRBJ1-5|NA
ASSEPGQPQH
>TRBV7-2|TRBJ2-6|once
ASTLTSSGANVLT
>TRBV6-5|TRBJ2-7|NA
ASSYSSVSYEQY
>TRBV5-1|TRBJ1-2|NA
ASSLDRDQPSTGYT
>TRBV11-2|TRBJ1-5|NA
ASRREGYNQPQH
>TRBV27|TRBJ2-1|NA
ASTRTGAYNEQF
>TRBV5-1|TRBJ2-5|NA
ASSLRPLGQETQY
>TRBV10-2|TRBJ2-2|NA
ASAGQFAGELF
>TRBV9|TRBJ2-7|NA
ASSAGQGLYEQY
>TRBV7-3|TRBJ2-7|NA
ASALSTGNYEQY
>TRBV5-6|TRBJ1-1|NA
ASSLPGGAEGEAF
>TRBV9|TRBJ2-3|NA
ASSAYLSTSLY
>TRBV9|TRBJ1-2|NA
ASTYGQGGYGYT
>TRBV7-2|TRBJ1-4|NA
ASRGTVTNEKLF
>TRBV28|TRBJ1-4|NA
ASKRGGTTNEKLF
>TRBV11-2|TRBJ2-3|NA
ASSFARGSDTQY
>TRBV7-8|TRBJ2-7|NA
ASSPREATYEQY
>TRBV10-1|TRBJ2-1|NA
ASSESGQGPF
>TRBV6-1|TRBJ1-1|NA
ASRSQAPVAF
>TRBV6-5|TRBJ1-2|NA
ASSYSERVGYT
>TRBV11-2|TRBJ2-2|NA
ASSHPGTGNTGELF
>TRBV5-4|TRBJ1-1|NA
ASSLGAWALNTEAF
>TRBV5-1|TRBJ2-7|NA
ASSLGHGRAQYEQY
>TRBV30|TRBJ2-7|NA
AWRVAGSPYEQY
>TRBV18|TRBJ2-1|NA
ASSRGGVNNEQF